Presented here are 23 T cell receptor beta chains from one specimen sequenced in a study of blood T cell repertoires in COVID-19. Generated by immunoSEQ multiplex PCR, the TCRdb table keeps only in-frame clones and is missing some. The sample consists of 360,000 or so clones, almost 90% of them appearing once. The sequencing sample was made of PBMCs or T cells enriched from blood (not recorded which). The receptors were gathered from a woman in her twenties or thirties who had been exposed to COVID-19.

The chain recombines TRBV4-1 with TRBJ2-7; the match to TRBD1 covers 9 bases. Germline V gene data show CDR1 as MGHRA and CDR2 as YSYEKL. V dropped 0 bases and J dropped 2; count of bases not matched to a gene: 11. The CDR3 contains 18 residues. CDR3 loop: CASSQDRPTGTGTYEQYF. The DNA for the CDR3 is TGCGCCAGCAGCCAAGATCGTCCTACCGGGACAGGGACCTACGAGCAGTACTTC.

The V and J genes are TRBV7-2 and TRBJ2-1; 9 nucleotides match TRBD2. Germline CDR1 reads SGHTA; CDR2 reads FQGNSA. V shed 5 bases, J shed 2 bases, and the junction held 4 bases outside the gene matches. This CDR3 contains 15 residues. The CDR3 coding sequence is TGTGCCAGCAGCCGTAGCGGGAGTCCCTACAATGAGCAGTTCTTC. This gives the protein CASSRSGSPYNEQFF.

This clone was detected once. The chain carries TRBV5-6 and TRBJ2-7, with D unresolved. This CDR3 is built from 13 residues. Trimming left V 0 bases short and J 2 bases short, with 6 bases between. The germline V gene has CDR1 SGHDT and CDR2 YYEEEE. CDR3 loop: CASSLDSTYEQYF. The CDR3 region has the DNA TGTGCCAGCAGCTTGGACAGTACCTACGAGCAGTACTTC.

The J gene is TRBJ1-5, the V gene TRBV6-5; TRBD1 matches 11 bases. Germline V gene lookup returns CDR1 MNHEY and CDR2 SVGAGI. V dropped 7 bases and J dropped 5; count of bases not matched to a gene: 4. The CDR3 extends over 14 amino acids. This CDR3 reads CASTPDRGHQPQHF. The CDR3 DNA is TGTGCCAGCACCCCGGACAGGGGGCATCAGCCCCAGCATTTT.

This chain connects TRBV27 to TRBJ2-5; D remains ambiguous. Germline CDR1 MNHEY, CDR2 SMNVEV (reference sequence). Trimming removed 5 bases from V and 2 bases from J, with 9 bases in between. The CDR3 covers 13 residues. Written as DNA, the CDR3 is TGTGCCAGCAGTATCCAGAAACAAGAGACCCAGTACTTC. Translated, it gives CASSIQKQETQYF.

The CDR3, as DNA: TGTGCCAGCAGCCAAGATTCACAACCGGGCTATGGCTACACCTTC. Translated: CASSQDSQPGYGYTF. The chain carries TRBV14 and TRBJ1-2; D gene ambiguous. The CDR3 runs to 15 residues. Germline CDR1 reads SGHDN; CDR2 reads FVKESK. The germline V and J ends were trimmed by 0 bases and 4 bases, with 12 bases remaining between them.

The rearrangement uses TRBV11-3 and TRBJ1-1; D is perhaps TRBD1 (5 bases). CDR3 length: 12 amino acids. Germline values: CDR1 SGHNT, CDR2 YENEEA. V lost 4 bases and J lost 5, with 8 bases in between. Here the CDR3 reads CASSWGGTEAFF. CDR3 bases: TGTGCCAGCAGCTGGGGGGGGACTGAAGCTTTCTTT.

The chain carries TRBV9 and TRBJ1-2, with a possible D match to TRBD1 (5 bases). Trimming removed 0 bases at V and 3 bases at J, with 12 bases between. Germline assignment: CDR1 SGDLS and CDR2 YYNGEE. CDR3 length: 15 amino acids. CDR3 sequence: CASSVAGRVDYGYTF. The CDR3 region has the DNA TGTGCCAGCAGCGTAGCCGGCAGGGTCGACTATGGCTACACCTTC.

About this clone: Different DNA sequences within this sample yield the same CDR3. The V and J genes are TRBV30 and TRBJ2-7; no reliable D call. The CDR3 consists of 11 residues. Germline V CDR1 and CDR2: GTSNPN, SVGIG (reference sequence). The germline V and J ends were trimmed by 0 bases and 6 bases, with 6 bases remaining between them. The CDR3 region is CAWSVLSEQYF. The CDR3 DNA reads TGTGCCTGGAGTGTTCTCTCCGAGCAGTACTTC. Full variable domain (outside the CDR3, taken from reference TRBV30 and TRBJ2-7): SQTIHQWPATLVQPVGSPLSLECTVEGTSNPNLYWYRQAAGRGLQLLFYSVGIGQISSEVPQNLSASRPQDRQFILSSKKLLLSDSGFYLCAWSVLSEQYFGPGTRLTVT.

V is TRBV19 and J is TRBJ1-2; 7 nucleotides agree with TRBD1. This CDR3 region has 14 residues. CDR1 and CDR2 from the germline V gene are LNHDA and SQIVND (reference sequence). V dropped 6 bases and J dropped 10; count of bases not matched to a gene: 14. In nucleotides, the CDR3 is TGTGCCAGTAGGACCCCTCGGGACAGCCATTTCTACACCTTC. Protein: CASRTPRDSHFYTF.

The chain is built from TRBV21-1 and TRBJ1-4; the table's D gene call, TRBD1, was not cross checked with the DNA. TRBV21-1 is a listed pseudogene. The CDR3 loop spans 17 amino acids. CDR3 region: CASSKPAGTGRGRDFSF. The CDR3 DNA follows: TGTGCCAGCAGCAAACCCGCCGGGACAGGGAGGGGTAGGGACTTCTCTTTT.

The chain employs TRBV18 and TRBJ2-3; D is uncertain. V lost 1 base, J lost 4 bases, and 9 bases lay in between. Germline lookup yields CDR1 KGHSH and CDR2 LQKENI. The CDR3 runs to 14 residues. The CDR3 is CASSPRSVSDTQYF. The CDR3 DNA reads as TGTGCCAGCTCACCACGTTCAGTTTCAGATACGCAGTATTTT.

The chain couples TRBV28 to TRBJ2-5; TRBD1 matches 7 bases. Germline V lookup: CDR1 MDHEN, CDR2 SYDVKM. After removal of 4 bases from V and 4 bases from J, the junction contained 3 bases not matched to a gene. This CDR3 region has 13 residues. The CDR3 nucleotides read TGTGCCAGCAGTTCGGGACAGCTAGAGACCCAGTACTTC. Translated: CASSSGQLETQYF.

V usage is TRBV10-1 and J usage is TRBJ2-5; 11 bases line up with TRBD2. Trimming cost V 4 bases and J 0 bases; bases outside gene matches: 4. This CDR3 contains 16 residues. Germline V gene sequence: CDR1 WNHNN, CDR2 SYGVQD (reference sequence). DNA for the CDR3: TGCGCCAGCAGTGGGACGGGACTAGCGGACCAAGAGACCCAGTACTTC. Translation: CASSGTGLADQETQYF.

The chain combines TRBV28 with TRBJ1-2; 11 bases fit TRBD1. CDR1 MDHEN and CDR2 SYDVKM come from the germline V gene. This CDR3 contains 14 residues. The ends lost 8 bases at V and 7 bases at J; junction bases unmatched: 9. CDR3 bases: TGTGCCAGCTCCCACGGACAGGGGGCCGGTGGCTACACCTTC. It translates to CASSHGQGAGGYTF.

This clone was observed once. This CDR3 is CASSFLATEAFF. The CDR3 region has the DNA TGTGCCAGCAGCTTCTTGGCCACTGAAGCTTTCTTT. This chain joins TRBV11-2 and TRBJ1-1, with D unresolved. The CDR3 covers 12 residues. V was clipped by 3 bases and J by 4 bases, with 6 bases between them. CDR1 SGHAT and CDR2 FQNNGV come from the germline V gene.

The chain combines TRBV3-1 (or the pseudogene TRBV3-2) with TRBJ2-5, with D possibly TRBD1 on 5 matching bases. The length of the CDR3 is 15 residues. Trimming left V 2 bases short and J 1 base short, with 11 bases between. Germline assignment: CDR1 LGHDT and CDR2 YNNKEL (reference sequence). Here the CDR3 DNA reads TGTGCCAGCAGCCAACCCAGGACACTCCAAGAGACCCAGTACTTC. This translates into CASSQPRTLQETQYF.

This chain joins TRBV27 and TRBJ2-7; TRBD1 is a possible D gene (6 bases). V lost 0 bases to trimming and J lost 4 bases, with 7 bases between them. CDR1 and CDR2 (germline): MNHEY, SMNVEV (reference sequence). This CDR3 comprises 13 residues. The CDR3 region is CASSLSRGYEQYF. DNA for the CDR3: TGTGCCAGCAGTTTATCGAGGGGGTACGAGCAGTACTTC.

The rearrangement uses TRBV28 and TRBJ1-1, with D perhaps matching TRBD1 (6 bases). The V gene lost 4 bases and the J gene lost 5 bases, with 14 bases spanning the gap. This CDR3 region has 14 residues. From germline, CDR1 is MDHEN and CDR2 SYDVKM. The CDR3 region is CASSSAGEYTEAFF. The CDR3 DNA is TGTGCCAGCAGTTCGGCAGGGGAATATACTGAAGCTTTCTTT.

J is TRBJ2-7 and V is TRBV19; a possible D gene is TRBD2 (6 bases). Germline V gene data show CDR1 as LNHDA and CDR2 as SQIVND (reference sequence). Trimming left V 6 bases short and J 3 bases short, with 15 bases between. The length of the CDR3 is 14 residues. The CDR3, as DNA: TGTGCCAGTAGCCTCACCGGGGGTTACTACGAGCAGTACTTC. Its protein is CASSLTGGYYEQYF.

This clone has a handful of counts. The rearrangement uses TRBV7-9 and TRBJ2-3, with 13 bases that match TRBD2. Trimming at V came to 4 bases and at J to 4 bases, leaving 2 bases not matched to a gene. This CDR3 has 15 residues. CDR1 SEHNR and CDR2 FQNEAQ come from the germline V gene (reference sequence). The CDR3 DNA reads TGTGCCAGCAGCTACACTAGCGGGGGGGCAGATACGCAGTATTTT. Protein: CASSYTSGGADTQYF. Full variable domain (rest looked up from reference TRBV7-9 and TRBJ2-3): DTGVSQNPRHKITKRGQNVTFRCDPISEHNRLYWYRQTLGQGPEFLTYFQNEAQLEKSRLLSDRFSAERPKGSFSTLEIQRTEQGDSAMYLCASSYTSGGADTQYFGPGTRLTVL.

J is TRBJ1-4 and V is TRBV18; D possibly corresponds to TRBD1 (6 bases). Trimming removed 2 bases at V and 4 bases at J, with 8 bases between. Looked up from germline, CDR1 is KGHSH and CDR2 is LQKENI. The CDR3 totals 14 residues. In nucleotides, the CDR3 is TGTGCCAGCTCACCATCACAGGGTAATGAAAAACTGTTTTTT. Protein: CASSPSQGNEKLFF.

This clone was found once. The chain's CDR3 is CASSLEGARNSPLHF. The DNA of the CDR3 is TGTGCCAGCAGCTTAGAGGGGGCACGGAATTCACCCCTCCACTTT. The gene calls are TRBV7-2 and TRBJ1-6, with TRBD1 matching 7 bases. V was clipped by 1 base and J by 7 bases; unmatched bases: 4. Germline V gene sequence: CDR1 SGHTA, CDR2 FQGNSA. CDR3 length: 15 residues.